These 9 T cell receptor beta chains were all obtained from the same sample, sequenced in a study of Tregs in tolerant kidney transplant recipients. Sequenced by immunoSEQ multiplex PCR; TCRdb stores in-frame clones only, minus some. The table lists tens of thousands of clones. The sample consisted of CD4+ T cells from blood, taken before the transplant. The receptors derive from a human donor who received a combined kidney and bone marrow transplant.

For this clone: The read ends 3 residues before the CDR3 terminus; that terminus is restored from the germline J gene. The chain is built from TRBV6-2 or TRBV6-3 and TRBJ2-1; D perhaps matches TRBD2 (6 bases). Between the trimmed V and J ends, which lost 8 bases and 0 bases, there was a span of 11 bases. Germline V CDR1 and CDR2: MNHEY, SVGEGT. This CDR3 is built from 14 residues. The sequenced CDR3 bases are TGTGCCAGCGGGACTTTATACTCCTACAATGAG. This encodes CASGTLYSYNE. The CDR3 in its entirety is CASGTLYSYNEQFF.

About this clone: Read coverage stops 3 residues before the CDR3 terminus; the germline J gene supplies the remainder. The J gene is TRBJ1-1, the V gene TRBV7-2; maybe TRBD1 (6 bases). CDR1 and CDR2 (germline): SGHTA, FQGNSA. Trimming removed 4 bases from V and 0 bases from J, with 12 bases in between. The CDR3 contains 15 residues. CDR3 protein: CASSYEGVVNTEAFF. The sequenced CDR3 bases are TGTGCCAGCAGCTACGAGGGGGTGGTGAACACTGAA.

The covered CDR3 bases are TGTGCCAGTAGTGAGGGACTACATCGCACAGATACG. This sequence encodes CASSEGLHRTDT. The full CDR3 protein reads CASSEGLHRTDTQYF. The genes are TRBV19 and TRBJ2-3, with 7 positions matching TRBD2. The read terminates 3 residues before the CDR3 end, so the remaining end is supplied by the germline J gene. The CDR3 totals 15 residues. The junction had 6 bases not matched to a gene; V was cut back by 5 bases and J by 1 base. Germline CDR1 and CDR2: LNHDA and SQIVND (reference sequence).

Concerning this clone: The missing CDR3 end, 3 residues past where the read stops, is filled in from the germline J gene. The V gene is TRBV7-2, the J gene TRBJ2-1; a possible D gene is TRBD2 (6 bases). From germline, CDR1 is SGHTA and CDR2 FQGNSA. The ends were cut back, 7 bases at V and 8 bases at J, with 21 bases in the middle. The CDR3 covers 15 residues. CDR3 in amino acids: CASTAGTGQGHEQFF. The CDR3 bases that were read are TGTGCCAGCACCGCCGGGACTGGCCAGGGTCATGAG.

With respect to this clone: The read is 3 residues too short to cover the CDR3 end, so that end is filled in from the germline J gene. This rearrangement joins TRBV5-1 to TRBJ2-3; D is unclear. Trimming cost V 1 base and J 2 bases, with 8 bases left between them. Germline V gene data show CDR1 as SGHRS and CDR2 as YFSETQ. CDR3 length: 14 residues. The sequenced part of the CDR3 DNA is TGCGCCAGCAGCTTGAACTATCCCACAGATACG. Translating it yields CASSLNYPTDT. The entire CDR3 protein is CASSLNYPTDTQYF.

On this clone itself: The read gets to within 3 residues of the CDR3 end, and the germline J gene fills in the rest. The chain links TRBV11-2 to TRBJ2-6; no reliable D call. The CDR3 length is 14 residues. Looked up from germline, CDR1 is SGHAT and CDR2 is FQNNGV. V lost 6 bases and J 2 bases, leaving 8 bases between the germline ends. CDR3 residues: CASSRVTGANVLTF. The DNA read from the CDR3 is TGTGCCAGCAGTCGGGTAACTGGGGCCAACGTC.

As concerns this clone: The sequenced fragment ends 3 residues before the CDR3 boundary, so the rest is inferred from the germline J gene. This rearrangement joins TRBV5-6 to TRBJ2-3; D is unclear. Between the trimmed V and J ends, which lost 2 bases and 2 bases, there was a span of 9 bases. Germline loops: CDR1 SGHDT, CDR2 YYEEEE. The CDR3 sequence is 14 residues long. This chain's CDR3 is CASSFPSTTDTQYF. Partial CDR3 DNA: TGTGCCAGCAGCTTCCCCAGTACCACAGATACG.

Turning to this clone: The read terminates 3 residues ahead of where the CDR3 ends, so the germline J gene completes it. J is TRBJ2-1 and V is TRBV6-2 or TRBV6-3, with D tentatively TRBD1 or TRBD2 (6 bases each). The V gene lost 10 bases and the J gene lost 8 bases, with 21 bases spanning the gap. Germline-derived CDR1 and CDR2 are MNHEY and SVGEGT. The CDR3 totals 14 residues. Here the CDR3 reads CATSQGREGDEQFF. CDR3 DNA (partial): TGTGCCACTTCCCAGGGGCGGGAAGGAGATGAG.

About this clone itself: The read terminates 3 residues before the CDR3 end, so the remaining end is supplied by the germline J gene. V and J are TRBV11-2 and TRBJ1-1; D not certain. From germline, CDR1 is SGHAT and CDR2 FQNNGV. This CDR3 is built from 15 residues. The sequenced part of the CDR3 DNA is TGTGCCAGCAGCCCTCCCGGGCGGGCCGTATCGGGG. This sequence encodes CASSPPGRAVSG. The full CDR3 protein is CASSPPGRAVSGAFF.